This T cell receptor (beta chain) was observed in a study of OX40 agonist ivuxolimab in advanced cancers. Assay used: immunoSEQ multiplex PCR; TCRdb lists only in-frame clones, some missing. The sample contains approximately 68,000 clones, 88% of which appear only once. The germline gives CDR1 WSHSY, CDR2 SAAADI. V lost 8 bases, J lost 1 base, and 8 bases lay in between. The CDR3 runs 12 residues. This receptor was identified in an adult with an advanced solid tumor such as melanoma, head and neck, liver or kidney cancer. The J gene is TRBJ1-1, the V gene TRBV10-2; D unclear. The sample consisted of CD4+ or CD8+ T cells sorted from blood, taken in a trial of the OX40 agonist ivuxolimab. The CDR3 region has the DNA TGCGCCAGCTCGCTAACGAACACTGAAGCTTTCTTT. Translation: CASSLTNTEAFF.